This entry features one T cell receptor (beta chain) sequence. Its antigen is not identified. The data were obtained in a study of cytotoxic CD8 clonotypes in ibrutinib-treated CLL. CDR1 is MDHEN and CDR2 is SYDVKM in the germline V gene. The germline V and J ends were trimmed by 5 bases and 2 bases, with 21 bases remaining between them. The CDR3 covers 17 residues. Study-level results: Having risen at ibrutinib response, clonality had fallen back toward baseline by progression.

TCRdb's copy holds only in-frame clones and misses some; the assay was immunoSEQ multiplex PCR. The top ten clones hold roughly 21% of a sample with tens of thousands of clones, over 55% of them seen once. The chain combines TRBV28 with TRBJ1-1, with D uncertain. This specimen was PBMCs, taken after 24 months of ibrutinib treatment. The sequence was obtained from a human donor with chronic lymphocytic leukemia. This chain's CDR3 is CASSPHPHGFFNTEAFF. The DNA of the CDR3 is TGTGCCAGCAGTCCTCATCCCCACGGCTTTTTCAACACTGAAGCTTTCTTT.